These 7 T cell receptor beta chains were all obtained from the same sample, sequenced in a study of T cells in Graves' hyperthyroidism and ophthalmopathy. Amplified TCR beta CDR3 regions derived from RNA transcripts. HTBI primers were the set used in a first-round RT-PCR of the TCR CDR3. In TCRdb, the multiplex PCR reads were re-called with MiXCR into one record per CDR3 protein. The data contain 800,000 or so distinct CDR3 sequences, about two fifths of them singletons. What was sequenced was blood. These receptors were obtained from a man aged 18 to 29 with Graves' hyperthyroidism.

CDR3 in amino acids: CASSSSGSSGNTIYF. CDR3 DNA sequence: TGTGCCAGCAGCTCATCGGGAAGCTCTGGAAACACCATATATTTT. V is TRBV5-8 and J is TRBJ1-3; no clear D. Trimming left V 3 bases short and J 0 bases short, with 10 bases between. CDR1 is SGHTS, CDR2 YDEGEE, per germline. CDR3 length equals 15 residues. The full variable domain, completed using reference TRBV5-8 and TRBJ1-3, is EAGVTQSPTHLIKTRGQQATLRCSPISGHTSVYWYQQALGLGLQFLLWYDEGEERNRGNFPPRFSGRQFPNYSSELNVNALELEDSALYLCASSSSGSSGNTIYFGEGSWLTVV.

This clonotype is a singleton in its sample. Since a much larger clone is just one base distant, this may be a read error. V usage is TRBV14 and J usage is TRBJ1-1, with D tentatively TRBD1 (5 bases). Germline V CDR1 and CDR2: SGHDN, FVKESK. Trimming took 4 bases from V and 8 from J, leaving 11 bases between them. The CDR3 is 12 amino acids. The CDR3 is CASSRFGHEAFF. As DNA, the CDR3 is TGTGCCAGCAGCCGTTTTGGACACGAAGCTTTCTTT.

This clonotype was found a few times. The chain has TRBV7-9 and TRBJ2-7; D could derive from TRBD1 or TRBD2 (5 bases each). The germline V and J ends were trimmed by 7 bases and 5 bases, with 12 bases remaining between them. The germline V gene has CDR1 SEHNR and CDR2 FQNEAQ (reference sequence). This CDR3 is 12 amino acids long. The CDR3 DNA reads TGTGCCAGCACCGAGCAGGGACACGAGCAGTACTTC. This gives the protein CASTEQGHEQYF.

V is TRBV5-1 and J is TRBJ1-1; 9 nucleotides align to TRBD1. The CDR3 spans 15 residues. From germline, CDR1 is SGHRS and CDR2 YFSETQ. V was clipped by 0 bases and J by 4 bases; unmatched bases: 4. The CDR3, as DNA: TGCGCCAGCAGCTTGGACAGGGGGCTTCTCACTGAAGCTTTCTTT. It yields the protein CASSLDRGLLTEAFF.

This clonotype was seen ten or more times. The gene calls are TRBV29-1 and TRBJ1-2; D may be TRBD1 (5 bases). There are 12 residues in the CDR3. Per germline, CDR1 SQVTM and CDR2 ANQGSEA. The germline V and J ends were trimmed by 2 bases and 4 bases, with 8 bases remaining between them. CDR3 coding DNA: TGCAGCGTTGAATCAGGGTCCTATGGCTACACCTTC. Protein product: CSVESGSYGYTF.

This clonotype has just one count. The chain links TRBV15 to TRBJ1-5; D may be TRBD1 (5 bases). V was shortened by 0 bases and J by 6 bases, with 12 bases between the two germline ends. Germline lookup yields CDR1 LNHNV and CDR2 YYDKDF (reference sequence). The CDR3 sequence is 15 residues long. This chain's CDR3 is CATSRDLVGGQPQHF. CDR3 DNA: TGTGCCACCAGCAGAGATTTGGTGGGGGGTCAGCCCCAGCATTTT.

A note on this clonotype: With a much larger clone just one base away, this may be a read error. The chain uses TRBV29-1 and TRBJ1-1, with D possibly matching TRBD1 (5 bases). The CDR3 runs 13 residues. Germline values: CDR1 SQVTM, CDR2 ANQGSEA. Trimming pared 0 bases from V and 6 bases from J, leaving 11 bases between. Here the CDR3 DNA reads TGCAGCGTTGAAGAGGTGGAGGGGTCTGAAGCTTTCTTT. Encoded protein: CSVEEVEGSEAFF.